Sequencing of this T cell receptor (beta chain) was carried out in a study of beta chain features in type 1 diabetes. The study reverse transcribed the entire isolated RNA, so it sequenced expressed TCRB transcripts. Clones were sequenced by immunoSEQ multiplex PCR, and TCRdb holds only the in-frame ones, with some missing. Of around 340,000 clones listed, 6.5% to 10% are singletons. This clone was seen more than once but under ten times. Its antigen is not identified. CD45RO/CCR7/CD25/CD127/CD95/CD27 staining was used to isolate CD4+ naive, central memory, regulatory and stem cell-like memory cells by sorting. This CDR3 is built from 13 residues. Trimming stripped 3 bases from V and 5 bases from J, with 11 bases between. Germline lookup yields CDR1 MDHEN and CDR2 SYDVKM. Study outcomes and limitations: TCRB CDR3s were moderately but significantly shorter in Type 1 diabetes patients in all four CD4+ subsets. Among patients, naive, central memory and Treg TCRB repertoires appeared more similar than among healthy donors. Possibly, sequencing cDNA over-represented cells that had high TCR expression levels.

The chain carries TRBV28 and TRBJ2-7; D unresolved. Sample: central memory CD4+ T cells from blood. The receptor comes from a young woman in good health. DNA of the CDR3: TGTGCCAGCAGTTTCCTGGGAACCCACGAGCAGTACTTC. Its protein product is CASSFLGTHEQYF.